The 32 T cell receptor beta chains listed next were all sequenced from one sample in a study of blood T cell repertoires in COVID-19. Data came from immunoSEQ multiplex PCR; TCRdb stores just in-frame clones and leaves some out. In the table there are about 150,000 clones, about 76% of which are singletons. The specimen sequenced was peripheral blood. The receptor set was obtained from a woman aged 55-70 years with active or convalescent COVID-19.

The chain is built from TRBV7-3 and TRBJ2-5, with 9 nucleotides matching TRBD1. Germline assignment: CDR1 SGHTA and CDR2 FQGTGA. The CDR3 consists of 14 residues. Trimming at V came to 5 bases and at J to 9 bases, leaving 10 bases not matched to a gene. CDR3 amino acids: CASSARTGVFSQYF. CDR3 coding DNA: TGTGCCAGCAGCGCGCGGACAGGGGTCTTTTCCCAGTACTTC.

This clone has a single count. This sequence joins TRBV27 and TRBJ1-2; possibly TRBD1 for D (5 bases). CDR1 and CDR2 from the germline V gene are MNHEY and SMNVEV (reference sequence). Trimming left V 6 bases short and J 6 bases short, with 14 bases between. This CDR3 contains 13 residues. CDR3 nucleotides: TGTGCCAGCAGCGCCGGGACTCAGGATGGCTACACCTTC. It yields the protein CASSAGTQDGYTF.

The chain has TRBV19 and TRBJ1-4; 9 bases align to TRBD1. V was clipped by 5 bases and J by 5 bases; unmatched bases: 6. CDR3 length: 15 residues. In germline, CDR1 is LNHDA, CDR2 SQIVND (reference sequence). CDR3 DNA sequence: TGTGCCAGTAGTTTCGACAGGGGGGAAAATGAAAAACTGTTTTTT. Translated: CASSFDRGENEKLFF.

This chain connects TRBV4-1 to TRBJ2-7, with D maybe TRBD2 (6 bases). CDR1 MGHRA and CDR2 YSYEKL come from the germline V gene. Trimming shortened V by 0 bases and J by 4 bases, and 7 bases separated the two germline ends. This CDR3 is built from 13 residues. The CDR3 here is CASSQESGYEQYF. The CDR3 DNA is TGCGCCAGCAGCCAAGAGAGCGGGTACGAGCAGTACTTC.

This chain connects TRBV4-2 to TRBJ1-1; 9 bases match TRBD1. The J segment lost 3 bases and the V segment lost 1 base, leaving 9 bases of the junction unmatched. CDR1 and CDR2 from the germline V gene are LGHNA and YNFKEQ. This CDR3 has 17 amino acids. CDR3 sequence (DNA): TGTGCCAGCAGCCAAGCGATGGGACAGGGTTCGTACACTGAAGCTTTCTTT. Protein sequence: CASSQAMGQGSYTEAFF.

As to this clone: Other DNA sequences in this specimen translate into the identical CDR3. J is TRBJ1-2 and V is TRBV2; 10 bases fit TRBD1. This CDR3 comprises 14 residues. Germline CDR1 is SNHLY and CDR2 is FYNNEI. The J segment lost 4 bases and the V segment lost 5 bases, leaving 4 bases of the junction unmatched. The CDR3 DNA reads TGTGCCAGCAGTAGGACAGGGGGAGCCTATGGCTACACCTTC. Translated: CASSRTGGAYGYTF.

This clone turned up a few times. DNA of the CDR3: TGCGCCAGCAGCCAACCTCTTATAAGAGACAGACGGGAGACCCAGTACTTC. This sequence encodes CASSQPLIRDRRETQYF. The chain employs TRBV4-1 and TRBJ2-5; D perhaps matches TRBD1 (5 bases). There are 17 residues in the CDR3. Trimming cost V 2 bases and J 5 bases, with 21 bases left between them. CDR1 MGHRA and CDR2 YSYEKL come from the germline V gene.

This clone was seen a few times. This chain uses TRBV5-1 with TRBJ2-5, with 9 bases fitting TRBD1. The CDR3 is made up of 15 amino acids. The junction had 4 bases not matched to a gene; V was cut back by 0 bases and J by 4 bases. Germline loops: CDR1 SGHRS, CDR2 YFSETQ. The CDR3 loop reads CASSLVRTGAETQYF. CDR3 DNA: TGCGCCAGCAGCTTGGTGAGGACAGGGGCAGAGACCCAGTACTTC.

The V gene is TRBV7-2, the J gene TRBJ2-7, with 7 positions matching TRBD2. The length of the CDR3 is 17 residues. Germline V lookup: CDR1 SGHTA, CDR2 FQGNSA. With 5 bases clipped from V and 6 bases from J, the junction kept 19 bases outside the gene matches. The CDR3 nucleotides are TGTGCCAGCAGCCGCAGCACGACTAGCACCAGCCCAGGCGAGCAGTACTTC. The encoded protein is CASSRSTTSTSPGEQYF.

V is TRBV7-2 and J is TRBJ2-5; no firm D call. The CDR3 spans 14 residues. Germline V gene lookup returns CDR1 SGHTA and CDR2 FQGNSA. V was clipped by 2 bases and J by 2 bases, with 9 bases between them. CDR3 DNA: TGTGCCAGCAGCTTATCAGTAAAGCAAGAGACCCAGTACTTC. Translation: CASSLSVKQETQYF. The full variable domain, in which reference TRBV7-2 and TRBJ2-5 provide the parts outside the CDR3, is GAGVSQSPSNKVTEKGKDVELRCDPISGHTALYWYRQSLGQGLEFLIYFQGNSAPDKSGLPSDRFSAERTGGSVSTLTIQRTQQEDSAVYLCASSLSVKQETQYFGPGTRLLVL.

This chain uses TRBV7-9 with TRBJ2-5; 10 bases align to TRBD2. Germline CDR1 and CDR2: SEHNR and FQNEAQ (reference sequence). The ends lost 4 bases at V and 1 base at J; junction bases unmatched: 6. The CDR3 consists of 16 residues. DNA of the CDR3: TGTGCCAGCAGCTGGAAGCGGGGGGGCCTCCAAGAGACCCAGTACTTC. Encoded protein: CASSWKRGGLQETQYF.

This chain uses TRBV19 with TRBJ1-5, with TRBD1 identical over 7 bases. V shed 3 bases and J 3 bases; nucleotides not matched to a gene: 8. Germline CDR1 LNHDA, CDR2 SQIVND (reference sequence). The CDR3 runs 16 residues. The CDR3 here is CASSMSGQANNQPQHF. CDR3 nucleotides: TGTGCCAGTAGTATGTCCGGACAGGCGAACAATCAGCCCCAGCATTTT.

J is TRBJ2-7 and V is TRBV11-3, with D unresolved. CDR3 length equals 12 residues. Germline V gene sequence: CDR1 SGHNT, CDR2 YENEEA. V lost 0 bases and J 7 bases, leaving 7 bases between the germline ends. CDR3 sequence reads: CASSLDGGEQYF. CDR3 coding DNA: TGTGCCAGCAGCTTAGATGGCGGAGAGCAGTACTTC.

DNA for the CDR3: TGTGCCAGCAGACCCGGACAGAGCTCCTACAATGAGCAGTTCTTC. This gives the protein CASRPGQSSYNEQFF. V and J are TRBV27 and TRBJ2-1, with a possible D match to TRBD1 (6 bases). Germline V lookup: CDR1 MNHEY, CDR2 SMNVEV (reference sequence). V was shortened by 6 bases and J by 0 bases, with 12 bases between the two germline ends. The CDR3 totals 15 residues.

The count of this clone is one. J is TRBJ2-2 and V is TRBV11-3; the match to TRBD1 covers 9 bases. The V gene's germline CDR1 is SGHNT and CDR2 YENEEA. Trimming at V came to 5 bases and at J to 2 bases, leaving 3 bases not matched to a gene. CDR3 size: 15 residues. The CDR3 sequence: CASSEDRGNTGELFF. DNA for the CDR3: TGTGCCAGCAGCGAGGACAGGGGAAACACCGGGGAGCTGTTTTTT.

The chain links TRBV2 to TRBJ2-7; the match to TRBD1 covers 8 bases. Germline loops: CDR1 SNHLY, CDR2 FYNNEI. The V and J ends lost 4 bases and 5 bases, in that order; junction bases with no gene match: 10. The CDR3 is made up of 15 amino acids. CDR3 sequence (DNA): TGTGCCAGCAGTGGGGTTCAAGGCAGGGGGCACGAGCAGTACTTC. It encodes CASSGVQGRGHEQYF. Full variable domain (remainder filled in from reference TRBV2 and TRBJ2-7): EPEVTQTPSHQVTQMGQEVILRCVPISNHLYFYWYRQILGQKVEFLVSFYNNEISEKSEIFDDQFSVERPDGSNFTLKIRSTKLEDSAMYFCASSGVQGRGHEQYFGPGTRLTVT.

The chain joins TRBV6-5 to TRBJ2-2, with D maybe TRBD2 (5 bases). This CDR3 comprises 14 residues. Trimming removed 5 bases from V and 0 bases from J, with 7 bases in between. Germline CDR1 MNHEY, CDR2 SVGAGI. The DNA for the CDR3 is TGTGCCAGCAGTACCGGGGCGAACACCGGGGAGCTGTTTTTT. Residues: CASSTGANTGELFF.

The rearrangement joins TRBV19 to TRBJ2-1; 16 bases agree with TRBD2. This CDR3 comprises 15 residues. Germline V gives CDR1 LNHDA, CDR2 SQIVND (reference sequence). Trimming at V came to 4 bases and at J to 9 bases, leaving 3 bases not matched to a gene. The CDR3 nucleotides read TGTGCCAGTAGTAGGGGGACTAGCGGGAGGGCTGAGCAGTTCTTC. This codes for CASSRGTSGRAEQFF.

The rearrangement uses TRBV28 and TRBJ1-5; D is unresolved. This CDR3 has 12 amino acids. Germline V lookup: CDR1 MDHEN, CDR2 SYDVKM. Trimming removed 8 bases at V and 4 bases at J, with 9 bases between. The CDR3 nucleotides are TGTGCCAGCCGACCAGGAAATCAGCCCCAGCATTTT. Translation gives CASRPGNQPQHF.

The chain has TRBV12-2 and TRBJ2-5; TRBD1 is the table's D call, not checked against the DNA. TRBV12-2 counts as a pseudogene. This CDR3 has 14 residues. For the CDR3, the DNA is TGTGCAAGTCGCTTGGGACAGGGGTGGGAGACCCAGTACTTC. Amino acids: CASRLGQGWETQYF.

In this sample, this clone turned up once. The chain employs TRBV6-5 and TRBJ2-1; 10 bases fit TRBD2. Germline V gene sequence: CDR1 MNHEY, CDR2 SVGAGI. V gave up 5 bases and J gave up 2 bases; unmatched junction bases: 3. This CDR3 has 15 amino acids. CDR3 protein: CASSPGLAAYNEQFF. CDR3 nucleotides: TGTGCCAGCAGTCCTGGACTAGCGGCCTACAATGAGCAGTTCTTC.

This rearrangement joins TRBV18 to TRBJ2-1; 16 bases are shared with TRBD2. V gave up 1 base and J gave up 8 bases; unmatched junction bases: 2. Germline CDR1 reads KGHSH; CDR2 reads LQKENI. The CDR3 has 16 residues. DNA of the CDR3: TGTGCCAGCTCACCACAGGGACTAGCGGGGGGGCATGAGCAGTTCTTC. Translation: CASSPQGLAGGHEQFF.

The chain uses TRBV27 and TRBJ2-4; 7 nucleotides match TRBD1. The germline V gene encodes CDR1 MNHEY and CDR2 SMNVEV (reference sequence). V shed 4 bases, J shed 6 bases, and the junction held 3 bases outside the gene matches. The CDR3 loop spans 13 amino acids. The CDR3 here is CASSSPGGNIQYF. The CDR3 DNA reads as TGTGCCAGCAGTTCCCCAGGGGGAAACATTCAGTACTTC.

The gene calls are TRBV28 and TRBJ1-2; D uncertain. Trimming cost V 1 base and J 7 bases, with 10 bases left between them. CDR3 length: 13 amino acids. Germline CDR1 reads MDHEN; CDR2 reads SYDVKM. This CDR3 is CASSLSGTLGYTF. The CDR3 DNA reads as TGTGCCAGCAGTTTATCAGGAACCCTTGGCTACACCTTC.

The chain uses TRBV29-1 and TRBJ2-7, with 7 bases fitting TRBD1. The CDR3 length is 13 residues. Germline V lookup: CDR1 SQVTM, CDR2 ANQGSEA. The trim removed 4 bases at V and 6 bases at J, leaving 9 bases unmatched. CDR3: CSVASAGGSEQYV. CDR3 DNA: TGCAGCGTTGCCTCGGCAGGGGGTTCCGAGCAGTACGTC.

V and J are TRBV20-1 and TRBJ1-1; no firm D call. V was trimmed by 0 bases and J by 6 bases, leaving 5 bases between them. This CDR3 is 11 amino acids long. CDR1 and CDR2 from the germline V gene are DFQATT and SNEGSKA (reference sequence). The CDR3: CSARDEAEAFF. CDR3 in DNA: TGCAGTGCTAGAGACGAGGCTGAAGCTTTCTTT.

This chain connects TRBV29-1 to TRBJ2-7; possible D gene TRBD2, 5 bases. Trimming removed 8 bases from V and 4 bases from J, with 21 bases in between. This CDR3 contains 14 residues. The germline CDR1 and CDR2 sequences are SQVTM and ANQGSEA. In nucleotides, the CDR3 is TGCAGCCAAATTCGGCACGGGATTTCTTACGAGCAGTACTTC. It specifies CSQIRHGISYEQYF.

This clone was counted a few times. The chain has TRBV28 and TRBJ1-3; weak D call: TRBD1 (5 bases). The CDR3 runs to 16 residues. Germline V gene data show CDR1 as MDHEN and CDR2 as SYDVKM. V was trimmed by 5 bases and J by 4 bases, leaving 18 bases between them. This chain's CDR3 is CASSPGGSLAGNTIYF. DNA of the CDR3: TGTGCCAGCAGTCCCGGGGGGAGTTTGGCCGGAAACACCATATATTTT.

The V and J genes are TRBV5-1 and TRBJ2-7; no definite D call. The CDR3 is 16 amino acids. Germline V gene data show CDR1 as SGHRS and CDR2 as YFSETQ. Trimming stripped 0 bases from V and 3 bases from J, with 16 bases between. This CDR3 reads CASSLGSHSADYEQYF. The DNA for the CDR3 is TGCGCCAGCAGCTTGGGAAGTCACTCGGCGGACTACGAGCAGTACTTC.

J is TRBJ1-4 and V is TRBV19; D may be TRBD1 (6 bases). Trimming shortened V by 7 bases and J by 8 bases, and 26 bases separated the two germline ends. This CDR3 comprises 17 residues. In germline, CDR1 is LNHDA, CDR2 SQIVND (reference sequence). The CDR3 nucleotides are TGTGCCAGTACCATGAGGGGGTTTTCGGAGTTGGGAGAAAAACTGTTTTTT. It specifies CASTMRGFSELGEKLFF.

The chain couples TRBV4-1 to TRBJ2-5; maybe TRBD2 (6 bases). This CDR3 region has 16 residues. V lost 0 bases and J lost 4, with 15 bases in between. The germline CDR1 and CDR2 sequences are MGHRA and YSYEKL. CDR3 region: CASSQDLPGVGETQYF. CDR3 DNA: TGCGCCAGCAGCCAAGATCTGCCGGGAGTGGGAGAGACCCAGTACTTC.

The chain employs TRBV5-1 and TRBJ1-1; TRBD1 might be the D (5 bases). The V gene lost 2 bases and the J gene lost 2 bases, with 7 bases spanning the gap. The V gene's germline CDR1 is SGHRS and CDR2 YFSETQ. This CDR3 is built from 13 residues. The CDR3 DNA is TGCGCCAGCAGCTTCGACAGCAACACTGAAGCTTTCTTT. The encoded protein is CASSFDSNTEAFF.